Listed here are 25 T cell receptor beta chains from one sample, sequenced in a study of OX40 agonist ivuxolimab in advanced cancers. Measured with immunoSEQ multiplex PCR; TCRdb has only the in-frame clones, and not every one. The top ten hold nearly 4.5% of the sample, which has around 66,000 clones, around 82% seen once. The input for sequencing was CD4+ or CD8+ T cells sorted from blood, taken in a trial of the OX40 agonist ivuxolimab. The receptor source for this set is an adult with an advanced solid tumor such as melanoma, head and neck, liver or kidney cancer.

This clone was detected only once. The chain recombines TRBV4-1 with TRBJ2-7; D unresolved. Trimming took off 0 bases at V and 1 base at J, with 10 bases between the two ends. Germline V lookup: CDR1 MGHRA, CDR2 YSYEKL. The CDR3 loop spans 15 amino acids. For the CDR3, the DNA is TGCGCCAGCAGCCAAGAAGGAACAGAGTCCTACGAGCAGTACTTC. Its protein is CASSQEGTESYEQYF.

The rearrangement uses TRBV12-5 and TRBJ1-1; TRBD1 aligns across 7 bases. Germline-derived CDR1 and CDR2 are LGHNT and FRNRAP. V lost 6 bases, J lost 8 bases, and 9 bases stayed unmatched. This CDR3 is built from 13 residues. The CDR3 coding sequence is TGTGCTAGTGGCAGGGGAGCGACAGGGGAAGCTTTCTTT. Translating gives CASGRGATGEAFF.

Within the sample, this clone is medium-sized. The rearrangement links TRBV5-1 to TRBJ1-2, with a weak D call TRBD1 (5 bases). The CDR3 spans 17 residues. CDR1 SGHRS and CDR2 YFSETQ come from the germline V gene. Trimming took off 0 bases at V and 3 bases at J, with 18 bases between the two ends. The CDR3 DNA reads TGCGCCAGCAGCTTGGGTGACGACAGCGTGAGGTACTATGGCTACACCTTC. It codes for CASSLGDDSVRYYGYTF.

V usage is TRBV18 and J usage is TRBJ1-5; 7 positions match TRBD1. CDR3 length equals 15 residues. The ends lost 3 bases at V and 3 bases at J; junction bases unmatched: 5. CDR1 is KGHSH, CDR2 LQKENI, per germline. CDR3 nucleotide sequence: TGTGCCAGCTCACCGAACAGGGGAAACAATCAGCCCCAGCATTTT. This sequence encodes CASSPNRGNNQPQHF.

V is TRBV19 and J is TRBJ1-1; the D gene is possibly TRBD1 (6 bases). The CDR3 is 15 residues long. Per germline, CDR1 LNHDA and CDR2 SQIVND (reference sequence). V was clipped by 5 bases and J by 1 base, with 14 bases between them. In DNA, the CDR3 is TGTGCCAGTAGTTTCGCAGGGGTGGGGAACACTGAAGCTTTCTTT. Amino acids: CASSFAGVGNTEAFF.

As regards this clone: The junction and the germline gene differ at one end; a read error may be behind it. The CDR3: CASSFATFSGQALF. The CDR3 nucleotides are TGTGCCAGCAGCTTTGCTACTTTCTCGGGACAGGCTCTCTTC. The chain employs TRBV11-2 and TRBJ2-7; TRBD1 matches at 8 bases. The germline gives CDR1 SGHAT, CDR2 FQNNGV. The CDR3 has 14 amino acids.

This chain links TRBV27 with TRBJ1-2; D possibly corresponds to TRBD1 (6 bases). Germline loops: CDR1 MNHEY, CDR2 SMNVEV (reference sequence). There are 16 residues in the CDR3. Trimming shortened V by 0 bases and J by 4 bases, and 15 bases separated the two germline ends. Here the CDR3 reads CASSLSRAQGPYGYTF. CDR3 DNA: TGTGCCAGCAGTTTATCTAGGGCACAGGGCCCCTATGGCTACACCTTC.

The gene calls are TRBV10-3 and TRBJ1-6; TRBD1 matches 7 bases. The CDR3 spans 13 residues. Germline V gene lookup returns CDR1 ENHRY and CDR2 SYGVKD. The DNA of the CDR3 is TGTGCAATCCAGGGGGGCGGAAATTCACCCCTCCACTTT. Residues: CAIQGGGNSPLHF.

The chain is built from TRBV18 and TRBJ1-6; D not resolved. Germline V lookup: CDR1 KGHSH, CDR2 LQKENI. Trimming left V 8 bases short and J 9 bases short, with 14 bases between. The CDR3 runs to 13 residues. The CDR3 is CASHPGSGSPLHF. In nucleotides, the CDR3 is TGTGCCAGCCACCCGGGCTCGGGTTCACCCCTCCACTTT.

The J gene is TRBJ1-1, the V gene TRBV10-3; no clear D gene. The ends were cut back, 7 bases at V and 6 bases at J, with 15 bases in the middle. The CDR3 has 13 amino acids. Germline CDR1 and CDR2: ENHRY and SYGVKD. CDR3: CAITNRETSEAFF. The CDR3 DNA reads TGTGCCATCACTAACCGGGAGACCTCTGAAGCTTTCTTT.

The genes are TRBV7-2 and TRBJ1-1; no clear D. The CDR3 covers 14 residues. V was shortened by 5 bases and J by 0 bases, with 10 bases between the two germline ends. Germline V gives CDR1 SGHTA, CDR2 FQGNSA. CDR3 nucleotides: TGTGCCAGCAGCAGAGGGAACATGAACACTGAAGCTTTCTTT. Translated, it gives CASSRGNMNTEAFF.

In nucleotides, the CDR3 is TGTGCCAGCAGCTTCCAACGGACAGGGGAGTACTTC. This sequence encodes CASSFQRTGEYF. This chain uses TRBV5-6 with TRBJ2-7; TRBD1 aligns across 9 bases. This CDR3 is 12 amino acids long. Trimming removed 2 bases from V and 11 bases from J; junction bases left unmatched: 5. Per germline, CDR1 SGHDT and CDR2 YYEEEE.

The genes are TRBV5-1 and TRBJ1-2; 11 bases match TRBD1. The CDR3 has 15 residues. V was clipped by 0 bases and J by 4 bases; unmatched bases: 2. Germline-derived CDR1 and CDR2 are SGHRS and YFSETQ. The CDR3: CASSLAGTGGYGYTF. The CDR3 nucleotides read TGCGCCAGCAGCTTGGCCGGGACAGGGGGCTATGGCTACACCTTC.

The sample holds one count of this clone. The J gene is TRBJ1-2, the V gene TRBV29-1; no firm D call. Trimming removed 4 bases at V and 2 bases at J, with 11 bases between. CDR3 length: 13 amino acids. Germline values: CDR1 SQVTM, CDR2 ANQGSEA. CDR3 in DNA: TGCAGCGTTGGGTGGAGCGACAACTATGGCTACACCTTC. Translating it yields CSVGWSDNYGYTF. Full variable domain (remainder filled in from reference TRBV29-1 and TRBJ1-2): SAVISQKPSRDICQRGTSLTIQCQVDSQVTMMFWYRQQPGQSLTLIATANQGSEATYESGFVIDKFPISRPNLTFSTLTVSNMSPEDSSIYLCSVGWSDNYGYTFGSGTRLTVV.

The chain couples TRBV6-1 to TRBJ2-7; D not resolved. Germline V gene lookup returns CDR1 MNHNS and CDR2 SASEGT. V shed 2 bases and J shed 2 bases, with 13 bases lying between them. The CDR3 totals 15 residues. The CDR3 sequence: CASSEKGVAPYEQYF. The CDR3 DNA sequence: TGTGCCAGCAGTGAAAAAGGCGTCGCCCCCTACGAGCAGTACTTC.

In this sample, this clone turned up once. DNA for the CDR3: TGTGCCAGCTGCCCCCGGGGGACGGAAAAACTGTTTTTT. Residues: CASCPRGTEKLFF. This chain connects TRBV6-6 to TRBJ1-4; the D gene is possibly TRBD1 (5 bases). Trimming took off 8 bases at V and 8 bases at J, with 15 bases between the two ends. Germline V lookup: CDR1 MNHNY, CDR2 SVGAGI (reference sequence). The CDR3 totals 13 residues.

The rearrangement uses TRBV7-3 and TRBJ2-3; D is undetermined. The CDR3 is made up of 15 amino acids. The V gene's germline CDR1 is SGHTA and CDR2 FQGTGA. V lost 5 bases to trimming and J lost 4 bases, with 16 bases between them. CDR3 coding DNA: TGTGCCAGCAGCCGTGATGGATCTTCCTCAGATACGCAGTATTTT. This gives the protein CASSRDGSSSDTQYF.

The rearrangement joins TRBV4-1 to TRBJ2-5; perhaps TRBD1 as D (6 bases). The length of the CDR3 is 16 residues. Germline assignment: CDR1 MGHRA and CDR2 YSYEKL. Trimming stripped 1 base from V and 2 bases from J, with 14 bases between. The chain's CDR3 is CASSQGATGYQETQYF. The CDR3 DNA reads TGCGCCAGCAGCCAAGGGGCGACAGGCTATCAAGAGACCCAGTACTTC.

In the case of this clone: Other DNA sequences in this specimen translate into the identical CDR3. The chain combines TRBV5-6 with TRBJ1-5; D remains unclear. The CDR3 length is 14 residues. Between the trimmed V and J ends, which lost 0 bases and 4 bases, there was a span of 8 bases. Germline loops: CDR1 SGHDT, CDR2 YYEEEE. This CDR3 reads CASSLGQLNQPQHF. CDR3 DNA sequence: TGTGCCAGCAGCTTGGGGCAGCTAAATCAGCCCCAGCATTTT.

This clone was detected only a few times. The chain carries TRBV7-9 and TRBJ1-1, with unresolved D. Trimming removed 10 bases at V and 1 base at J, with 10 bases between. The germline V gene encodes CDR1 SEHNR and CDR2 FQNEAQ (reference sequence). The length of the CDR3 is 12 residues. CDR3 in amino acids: CATVPRNTEAFF. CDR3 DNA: TGTGCCACCGTACCCAGGAACACTGAAGCTTTCTTT.

This chain's CDR3 is CASSALTGGTDTQYF. For the CDR3, the DNA is TGTGCCAGCAGCGCGCTGACAGGGGGCACAGATACGCAGTATTTT. The chain carries TRBV7-6 and TRBJ2-3; 8 bases are a match to TRBD1. CDR3 length: 15 residues. The germline V gene has CDR1 SGHVS and CDR2 FNYEAQ. The ends lost 5 bases at V and 1 base at J; junction bases unmatched: 5.

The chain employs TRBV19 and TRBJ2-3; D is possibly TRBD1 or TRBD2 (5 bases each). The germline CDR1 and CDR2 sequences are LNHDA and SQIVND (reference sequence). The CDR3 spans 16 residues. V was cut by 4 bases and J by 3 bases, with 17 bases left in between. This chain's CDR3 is CASSNPGPRTTDTQYF. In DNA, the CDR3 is TGTGCCAGTAGTAATCCGGGACCCCGGACAACAGATACGCAGTATTTT.

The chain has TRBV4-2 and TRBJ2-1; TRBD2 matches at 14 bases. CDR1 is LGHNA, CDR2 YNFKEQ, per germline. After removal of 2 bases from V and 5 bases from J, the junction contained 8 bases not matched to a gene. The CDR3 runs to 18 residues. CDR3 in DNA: TGTGCCAGCAGCCAACGGACTAGCGGGGGGCAATTTCACAATGAGCAGTTCTTC. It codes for CASSQRTSGGQFHNEQFF.

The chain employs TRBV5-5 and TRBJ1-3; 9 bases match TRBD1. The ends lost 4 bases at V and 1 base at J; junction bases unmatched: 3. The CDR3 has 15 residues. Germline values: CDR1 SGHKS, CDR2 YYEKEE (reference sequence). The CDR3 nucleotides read TGTGCCAGCAGCGACAGGGGGGTTTCTGGAAACACCATATATTTT. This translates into CASSDRGVSGNTIYF.

CDR3 nucleotide sequence: TGTGCCAGCTCACCGGGGAGGGAGACCCAGTACTTC. Translating it yields CASSPGRETQYF. The V gene is TRBV18, the J gene TRBJ2-5; a possible D gene is TRBD2 (6 bases). Germline loops: CDR1 KGHSH, CDR2 LQKENI. Trimming removed 3 bases at V and 5 bases at J, with 7 bases between. The CDR3 is 12 residues long.